This TCR beta chain emerged from a study of shared clonotypes between healthy human individuals (dated by TCRdb to about 2020). Study-level background: The cohort included three men and a couple of women between 18 and 49 years of age. Per donor, three plates each were used for CD4 naive and CD4 memory, two for CD8 naive, and one for CD8 memory. To estimate repertoire size and how much clonotypes are shared between individuals, the study performed deep sequencing of blood TCR repertoires from a few healthy adults. Libraries were prepared and TCR repertoires were sequenced by different laboratories using diverse techniques, in order to increase sequencing depth and limit assay-specific biases. Between about 0.8 and 9 billion PBMCs per donor were obtained by leukapheresis. On the study overall, not on this receptor specifically: Rarefaction of sorted-subset datasets indicated incomplete sequencing despite the large sequencing depth. Sharing across several donors was observed for about 5% of naive CD4, over 3% of naive CD8, about 2.3% of memory CD4, and about 0.4% of memory CD8 clonotypes. Sampling was restricted to blood, and TCR repertoires in tissues likely differ from the TCR repertoires found in blood. Naive subsets generally had larger estimated clonotype richness than memory subsets did. Pairwise subsampling indicated that sequencing depth was expected to affect the degree of clonotype sharing among donors. Higher generation probabilities were observed for clonotypes shared by all four sorted-subset donors than for non-shared clonotypes. Because the study included only a small number of donors, the genetic and exposure-history diversity represented was limited.

TCR CDR3 regions were amplified from genomic DNA by multiplex PCR using the deep immunoSEQ assay. Extracted genomic DNA from each cell subset was spread evenly across all wells of several immunoSEQ 96-well plates, with each plate serving as a replicate. For sorted subsets, 200 to 250 ng of genomic DNA, equivalent to 25,000 to 35,000 T cell genomes, went into each replicate PCR. The purified libraries were quantified using a Qubit 3.0 fluorometer, sized with a Bioanalyzer 2100, and then quantified again using the KAPA Library Quantification kit. A separate single-read 150-cycle Illumina NextSeq 550 flow cell was used to sequence each immunoSEQ 96-well plate. In the original analysis: Because the immunoSEQ output included only junctional sequences and no quality scores, the filtering could not be the same as the filtering used for full-length reads. Sequences were annotated with PyIR, a Python wrapper for IgBLAST v1.9, using IMGT germline references to assign V/J genes and CDR3. Reads were filtered out if the reads had weak V/J assignments (E-value above 1e-6), no CDR3, stop codons, out-of-frame junctions, or ambiguous translated residues. V3J clonotypes were defined by identical inferred V gene, J gene, and CDR3 amino acid sequence. Percentage overlap between repertoires was computed as shared unique clonotypes divided by the size of the smaller repertoire. Three approaches were used to assess repertoire richness: RTK rarefaction, the Chao1 estimator, and Recon v2.1 estimates of unobserved clonotypes. OLGA was used to compute generation probabilities for all TCRbeta clonotypes that the gDNA method yielded from a handful of donors. Imported from immuneACCESS, the table was reduced by TCRdb to in-frame sequences with V and J called. These copies leave out some clones; in studies compared against another copy, an unresolved V gene accounts for under half, and the cause of the remainder is not known. That table is the source of V, J and clone size, and D and trimming were worked out from the DNA. Here the sample has roughly 2.5 million clones; more than 90% occur a single time. The top ten clones comprise 0.11% to 0.15% of the sample.

Donors were healthy HIV-negative adults with no recently reported acute infections or vaccinations. Every donor was a Caucasian adult living in Nashville, Tennessee, USA. CD4+ T cells were enriched by magnetic negative selection; naive cells were then positively selected on CD45RA, and the negative fraction formed the memory subset. After blood collection by leukapheresis, PBMCs were isolated using Ficoll-Histopaque density gradient centrifugation and then cryopreserved in the vapor phase of liquid nitrogen. Analytical flow cytometry was used to check the purity and quantity of every magnetically sorted T cell population. Each sorted fraction had its genomic DNA isolated and then quantified by UV absorbance on a Nanodrop 2000c. The cysteine opens and the phenylalanine closes a CDR3 of 21 amino acids. Only the CDR3 region is kept as DNA, spanning 63 bases read in frame from base 1. The germline V end is reduced by 0 bases and the J end by 2 bases; junction bases left unmatched: 21. CDR1 and CDR2 (KGHSH, LQKENI) derive from the germline V gene.

A note on this clone: Its specific antigen is unknown. The input lacks base qualities; no much larger clone sits a single base away.

This TCR derives from a man between 18 and 29 years old in good health. The V and J segments used are TRBV18 and TRBJ2-7; 8 bases in the junction line up with TRBD2. Sequenced: naive CD4+ T cells sorted from blood. The cell subset or site label for this specimen denotes: CD45RA+ positively selected. The DNA sequence is TGTGCCAGCTCACCACCAATTATGGTTGGGCTAGCGGGTGGATCCCCCTACGAGCAGTACTTC. Translated, this is CASSPPIMVGLAGGSPYEQYF.